Listed below are T cell receptor beta chains from one sample, sequenced in a study of T-cell reconstitution after alpha-beta-depleted transplantation in children. TCRdb passed the PCR reads through MiXCR, listing each CDR3 protein once. The sample lists 84,000 or so distinct CDR3 sequences; 15% to 18% were seen once. The starting material was PBMCs, mostly from graft donor cells, obtained 180 days after TCRalphabeta/CD19-depleted stem cell transplant. The receptors here all came from a male patient aged 2 to 10 who had a stem cell transplant for acute lymphoblastic leukemia, so the T cells may come from the graft donor. CDR3s include the opening cysteine and the closing phenylalanine or tryptophan. Each record gives: D gene, clone size, J gene, V gene, CDR3 protein, CDR3 DNA. The D gene is left open where the match is weak. The size of a clone is reported for some rows only, either as once, few or many, or as a class for expanded clones.

TRBD2	.	TRBJ2-7	TRBV12-3/TRBV12-4	CASSLRREGREQYF	TGTGCCAGCAGTTTAAGGAGGGAGGGCCGCGAGCAGTACTTC
.	.	TRBJ1-4	TRBV20-1	CSAAQLSTNEKLFF	TGCAGTGCAGCCCAATTATCGACTAATGAAAAACTGTTTTTT
.	.	TRBJ2-7	TRBV5-1	CASSLGAWAAEQYF	TGCGCCAGCAGCTTGGGAGCCTGGGCGGCCGAGCAGTACTTC
TRBD1	few	TRBJ1-5	TRBV15	CATSRDRGMNQPQHF	TGTGCCACCAGCCGAGACAGGGGAATGAATCAGCCCCAGCATTTT
.	.	TRBJ1-1	TRBV6-6	CATSRTVNTEAFF	TGTGCCACCTCCCGAACAGTGAACACTGAAGCTTTCTTT
.	few	TRBJ2-2	TRBV5-1	CASSARGTGELFF	TGCGCCAGCAGCGCCAGGGGCACCGGGGAGCTGTTTTTT
.	.	TRBJ2-5	TRBV5-6	CASSPDPAKTQYF	TGTGCCAGCAGCCCCGACCCGGCAAAGACCCAGTACTTC
TRBD1	few	TRBJ1-1	TRBV27	CASSPITRRDSEAFF	TGTGCCAGCAGTCCGATAACCCGCCGGGACAGTGAAGCTTTCTTT
TRBD1	few	TRBJ2-2	TRBV5-5	CASRKDRGAPNTGELFF	TGTGCCAGCAGAAAGGACAGGGGCGCCCCGAACACCGGGGAGCTGTTTTTT
.	.	TRBJ1-2	TRBV14	CASSHGTSYGYTF	TGTGCCAGCAGCCACGGGACATCCTATGGCTACACCTTC
.	.	TRBJ1-2	TRBV12-3/TRBV12-4	CASSFSGGGGYTF	TGTGCCAGCAGTTTTTCGGGGGGAGGCGGCTACACCTTC
.	.	TRBJ1-4	TRBV6-5	CASSYANRPNEKLFF	TGTGCCAGCAGTTACGCTAATAGACCTAATGAAAAACTGTTTTTT
.	.	TRBJ2-3	TRBV7-2	CASSLAGRRVDTQYF	TGTGCCAGCAGCTTAGCAGGCAGGAGGGTGGATACGCAGTATTTT